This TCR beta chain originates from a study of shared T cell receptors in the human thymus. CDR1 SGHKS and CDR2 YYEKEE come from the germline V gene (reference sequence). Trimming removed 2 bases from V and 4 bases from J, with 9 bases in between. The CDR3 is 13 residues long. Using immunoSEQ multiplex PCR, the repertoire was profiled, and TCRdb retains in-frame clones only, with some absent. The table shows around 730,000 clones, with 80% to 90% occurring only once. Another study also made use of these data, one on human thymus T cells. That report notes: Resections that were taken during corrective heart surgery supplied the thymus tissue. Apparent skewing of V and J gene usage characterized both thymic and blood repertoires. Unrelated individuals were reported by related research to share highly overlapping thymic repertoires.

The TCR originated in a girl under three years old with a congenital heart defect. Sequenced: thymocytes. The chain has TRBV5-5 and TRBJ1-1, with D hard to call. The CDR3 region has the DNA TGTGCCAGCAGCTTTGGGTGGAGCACTGAAGCTTTCTTT. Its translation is CASSFGWSTEAFF.